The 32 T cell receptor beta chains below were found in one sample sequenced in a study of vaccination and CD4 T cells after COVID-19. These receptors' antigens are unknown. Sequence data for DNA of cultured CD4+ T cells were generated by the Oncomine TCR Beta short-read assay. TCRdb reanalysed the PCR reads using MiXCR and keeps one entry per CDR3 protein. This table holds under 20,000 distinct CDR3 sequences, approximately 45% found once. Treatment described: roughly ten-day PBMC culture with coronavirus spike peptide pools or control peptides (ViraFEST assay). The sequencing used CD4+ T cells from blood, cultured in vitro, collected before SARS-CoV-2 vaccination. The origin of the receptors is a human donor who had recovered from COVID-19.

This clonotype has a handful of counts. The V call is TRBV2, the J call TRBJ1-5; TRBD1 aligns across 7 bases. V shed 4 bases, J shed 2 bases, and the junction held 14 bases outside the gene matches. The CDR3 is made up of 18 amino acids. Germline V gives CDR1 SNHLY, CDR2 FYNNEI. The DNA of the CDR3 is TGTGCCAGCAGTGCACCTCGACAGGGCCCTACTGGCAATCAGCCCCAGCATTTT. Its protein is CASSAPRQGPTGNQPQHF.

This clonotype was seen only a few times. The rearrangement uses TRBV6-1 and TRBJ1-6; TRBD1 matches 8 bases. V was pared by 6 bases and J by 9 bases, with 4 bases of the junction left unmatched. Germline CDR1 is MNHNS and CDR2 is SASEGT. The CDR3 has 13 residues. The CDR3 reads CASRDRVGSPLHF. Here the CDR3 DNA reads TGTGCCAGCAGGGACAGGGTTGGTTCACCCCTCCACTTT.

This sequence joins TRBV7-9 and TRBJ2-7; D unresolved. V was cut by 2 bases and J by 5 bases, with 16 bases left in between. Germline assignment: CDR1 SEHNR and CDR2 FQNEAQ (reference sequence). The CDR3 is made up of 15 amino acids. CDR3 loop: CASSLTSSGWNEQYF. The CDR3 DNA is TGTGCCAGCAGCTTAACAAGTTCTGGGTGGAACGAGCAGTACTTC.

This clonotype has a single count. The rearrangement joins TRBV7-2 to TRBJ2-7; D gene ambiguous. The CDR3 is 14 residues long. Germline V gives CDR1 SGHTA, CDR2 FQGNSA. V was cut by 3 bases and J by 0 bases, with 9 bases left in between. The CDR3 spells CASSFQLDSYEQYF. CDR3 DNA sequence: TGTGCCAGCAGCTTTCAACTTGACTCCTACGAGCAGTACTTC. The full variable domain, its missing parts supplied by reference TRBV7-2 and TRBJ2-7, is GAGVSQSPSNKVTEKGKDVELRCDPISGHTALYWYRQSLGQGLEFLIYFQGNSAPDKSGLPSDRFSAERTGGSVSTLTIQRTQQEDSAVYLCASSFQLDSYEQYFGPGTRLTVT.

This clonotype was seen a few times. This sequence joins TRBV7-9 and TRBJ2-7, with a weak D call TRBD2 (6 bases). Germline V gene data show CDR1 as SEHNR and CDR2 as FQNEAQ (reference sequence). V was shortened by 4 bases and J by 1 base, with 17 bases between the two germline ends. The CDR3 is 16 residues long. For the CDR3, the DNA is TGTGCCAGCAGCTCAGCACGGGGGAGAGGATCCTACGAGCAGTACTTC. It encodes CASSSARGRGSYEQYF.

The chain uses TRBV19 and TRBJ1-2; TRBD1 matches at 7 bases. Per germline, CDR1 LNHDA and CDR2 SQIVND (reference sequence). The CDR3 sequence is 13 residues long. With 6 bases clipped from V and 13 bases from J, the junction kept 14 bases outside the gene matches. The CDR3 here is CASSPEGQLSATF. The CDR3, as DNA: TGTGCCAGTAGCCCAGAGGGACAGCTTTCTGCCACCTTC.

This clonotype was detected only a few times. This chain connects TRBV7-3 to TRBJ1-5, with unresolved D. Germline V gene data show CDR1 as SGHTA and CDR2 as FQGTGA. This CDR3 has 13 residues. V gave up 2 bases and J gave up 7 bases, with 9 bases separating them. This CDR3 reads CASSLGAGQPQHF. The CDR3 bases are TGTGCCAGCAGCTTAGGAGCCGGGCAGCCCCAGCATTTT. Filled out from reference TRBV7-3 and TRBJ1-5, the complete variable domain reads GAGVSQTPSNKVTEKGKYVELRCDPISGHTALYWYRQSLGQGPEFLIYFQGTGAADDSGLPNDRFFAVRPEGSVSTLKIQRTERGDSAVYLCASSLGAGQPQHFGDGTRLSIL.

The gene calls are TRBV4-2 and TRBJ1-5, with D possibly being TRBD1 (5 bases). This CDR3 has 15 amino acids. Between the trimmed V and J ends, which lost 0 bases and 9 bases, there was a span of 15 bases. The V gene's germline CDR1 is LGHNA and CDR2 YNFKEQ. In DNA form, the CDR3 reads TGTGCCAGCAGCCAAGATCTCCAGGGCATCAGGCCCCAGCATTTT. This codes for CASSQDLQGIRPQHF.

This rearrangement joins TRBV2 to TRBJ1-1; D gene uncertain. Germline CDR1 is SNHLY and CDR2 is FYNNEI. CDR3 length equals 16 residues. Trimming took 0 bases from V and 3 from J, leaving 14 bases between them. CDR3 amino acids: CASSEARPGGYTEAFF. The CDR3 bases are TGTGCCAGCAGTGAAGCCCGTCCCGGAGGGTACACTGAAGCTTTCTTT.

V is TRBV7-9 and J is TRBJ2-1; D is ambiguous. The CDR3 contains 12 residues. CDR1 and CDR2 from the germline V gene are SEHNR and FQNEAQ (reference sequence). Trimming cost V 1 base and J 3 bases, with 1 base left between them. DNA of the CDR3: TGTGCCAGCAGCTTAGACTACAATGAGCAGTTCTTC. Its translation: CASSLDYNEQFF.

The CDR3 DNA reads as TGTGCCATCAAATCTTCCAGTGGTACAGATACGCAGTATTTT. It specifies CAIKSSSGTDTQYF. The chain employs TRBV10-3 and TRBJ2-3; D unclear. Germline CDR1 and CDR2: ENHRY and SYGVKD. V lost 7 bases and J 3 bases, leaving 14 bases between the germline ends. This CDR3 contains 14 residues.

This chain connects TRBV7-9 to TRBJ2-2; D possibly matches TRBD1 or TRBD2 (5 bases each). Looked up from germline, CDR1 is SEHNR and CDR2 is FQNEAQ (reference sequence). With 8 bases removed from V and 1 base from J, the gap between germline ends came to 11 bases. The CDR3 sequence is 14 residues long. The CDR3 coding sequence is TGTGCCAGCGGACGTGGGGGGAACACCGGGGAGCTGTTTTTT. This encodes CASGRGGNTGELFF.

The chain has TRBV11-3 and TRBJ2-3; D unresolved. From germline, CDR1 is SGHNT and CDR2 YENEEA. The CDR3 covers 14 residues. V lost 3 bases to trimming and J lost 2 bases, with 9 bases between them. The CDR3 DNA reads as TGTGCCAGCAGCTTTTCTACGTACACAGATACGCAGTATTTT. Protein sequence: CASSFSTYTDTQYF.

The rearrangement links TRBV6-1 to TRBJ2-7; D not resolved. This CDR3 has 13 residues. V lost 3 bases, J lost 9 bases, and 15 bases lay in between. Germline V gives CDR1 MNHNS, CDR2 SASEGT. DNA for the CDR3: TGTGCCAGCAGTGATAAGGGCCCCTTGGCGCAGTACTTC. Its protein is CASSDKGPLAQYF.

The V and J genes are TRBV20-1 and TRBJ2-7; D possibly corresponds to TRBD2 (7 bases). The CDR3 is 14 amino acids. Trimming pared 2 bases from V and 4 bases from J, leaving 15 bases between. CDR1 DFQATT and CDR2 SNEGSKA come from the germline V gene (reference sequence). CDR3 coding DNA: TGCAGTGCTAGACGGGGGGCCGACAGTTACGAGCAGTACTTC. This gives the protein CSARRGADSYEQYF.

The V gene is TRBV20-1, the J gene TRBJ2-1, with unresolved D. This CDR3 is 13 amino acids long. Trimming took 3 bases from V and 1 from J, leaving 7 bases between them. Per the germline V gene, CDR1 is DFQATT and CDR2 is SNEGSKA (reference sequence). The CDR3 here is CSASQASYNEQFF. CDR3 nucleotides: TGCAGTGCTAGTCAGGCGTCCTACAATGAGCAGTTCTTC.

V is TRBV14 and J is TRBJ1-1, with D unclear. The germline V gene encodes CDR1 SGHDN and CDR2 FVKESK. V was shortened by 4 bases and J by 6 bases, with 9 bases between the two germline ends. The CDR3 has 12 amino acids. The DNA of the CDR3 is TGTGCCAGCAGCCCCGGGCGGGCTGAAGCTTTCTTT. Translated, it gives CASSPGRAEAFF.

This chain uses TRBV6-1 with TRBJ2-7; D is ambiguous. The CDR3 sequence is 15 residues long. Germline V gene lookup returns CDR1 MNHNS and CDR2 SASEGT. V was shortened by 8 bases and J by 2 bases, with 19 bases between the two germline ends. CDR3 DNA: TGTGCCAGCCTTAACATTGGGTCTCGACCCTACGAGCAGTACTTC. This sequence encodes CASLNIGSRPYEQYF.

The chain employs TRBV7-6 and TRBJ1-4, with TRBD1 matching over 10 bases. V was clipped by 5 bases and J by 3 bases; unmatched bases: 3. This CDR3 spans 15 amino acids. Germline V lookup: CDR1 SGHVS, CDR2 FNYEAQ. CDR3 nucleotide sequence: TGTGCCAGCAGCAGGACAGGGGGTGCTAATGAAAAACTGTTTTTT. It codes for CASSRTGGANEKLFF.

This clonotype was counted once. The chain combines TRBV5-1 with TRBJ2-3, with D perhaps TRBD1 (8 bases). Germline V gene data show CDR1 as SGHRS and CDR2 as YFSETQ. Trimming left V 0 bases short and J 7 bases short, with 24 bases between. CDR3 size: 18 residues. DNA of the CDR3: TGCGCCAGCAGCTTGGAGAGTGGGGGGGACAGGCCTAGGAATACGCAGTATTTT. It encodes CASSLESGGDRPRNTQYF.

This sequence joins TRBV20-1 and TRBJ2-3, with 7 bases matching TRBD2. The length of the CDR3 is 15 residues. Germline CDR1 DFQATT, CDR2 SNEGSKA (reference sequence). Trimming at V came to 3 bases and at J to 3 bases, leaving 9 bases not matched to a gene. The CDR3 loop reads CSARRAGVLTDTQYF. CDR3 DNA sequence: TGCAGTGCTAGGCGCGCGGGGGTCCTTACAGATACGCAGTATTTT.

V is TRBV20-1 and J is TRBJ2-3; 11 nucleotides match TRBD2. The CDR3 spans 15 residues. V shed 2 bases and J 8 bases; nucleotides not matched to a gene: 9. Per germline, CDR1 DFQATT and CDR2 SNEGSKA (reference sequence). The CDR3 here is CSARSLTSGIGTQYF. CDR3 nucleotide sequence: TGCAGTGCTAGATCTCTGACTAGCGGGATTGGTACGCAGTATTTT.

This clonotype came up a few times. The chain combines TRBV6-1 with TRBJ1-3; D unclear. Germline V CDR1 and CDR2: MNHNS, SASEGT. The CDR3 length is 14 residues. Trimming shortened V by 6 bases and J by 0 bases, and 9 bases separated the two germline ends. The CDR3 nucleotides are TGTGCCAGCAGCCGGGAGGACTCTGGAAACACCATATATTTT. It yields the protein CASSREDSGNTIYF.

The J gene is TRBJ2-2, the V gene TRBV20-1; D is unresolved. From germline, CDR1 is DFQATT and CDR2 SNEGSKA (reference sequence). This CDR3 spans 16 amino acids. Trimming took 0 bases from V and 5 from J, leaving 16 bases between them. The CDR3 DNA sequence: TGCAGTGCTAGAGATCTCCGGGCCGTAGGAACCGGGGAGCTGTTTTTT. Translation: CSARDLRAVGTGELFF.

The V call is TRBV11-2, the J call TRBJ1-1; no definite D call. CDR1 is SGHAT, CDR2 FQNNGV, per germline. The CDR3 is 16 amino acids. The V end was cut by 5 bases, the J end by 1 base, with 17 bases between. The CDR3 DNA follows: TGTGCCAGCAGCCCCGGAAGCAGGCTTTCGAACACTGAAGCTTTCTTT. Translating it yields CASSPGSRLSNTEAFF.

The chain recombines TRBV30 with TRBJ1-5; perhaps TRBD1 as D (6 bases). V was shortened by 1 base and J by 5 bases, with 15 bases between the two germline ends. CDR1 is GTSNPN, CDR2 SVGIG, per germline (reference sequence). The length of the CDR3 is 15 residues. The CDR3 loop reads CAWSGGGGYDQPQHF. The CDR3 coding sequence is TGTGCCTGGAGTGGCGGGGGGGGCTACGATCAGCCCCAGCATTTT.

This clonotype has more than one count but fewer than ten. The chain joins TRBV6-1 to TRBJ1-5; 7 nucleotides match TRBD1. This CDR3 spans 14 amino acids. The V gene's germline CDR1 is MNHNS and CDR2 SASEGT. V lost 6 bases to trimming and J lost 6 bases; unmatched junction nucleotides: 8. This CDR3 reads CASSGTAIGQPQHF. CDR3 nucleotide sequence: TGTGCCAGCAGCGGGACAGCCATAGGTCAGCCCCAGCATTTT.

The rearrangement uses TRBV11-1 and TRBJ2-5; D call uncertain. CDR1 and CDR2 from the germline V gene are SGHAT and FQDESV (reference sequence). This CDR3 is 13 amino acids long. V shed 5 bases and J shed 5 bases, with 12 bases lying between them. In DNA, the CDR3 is TGTGCCAGCAGCCGAGAACTTGGGGAGACCCAGTACTTC. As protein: CASSRELGETQYF.

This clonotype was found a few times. The CDR3 here is CSARDASRTGELFF. For the CDR3, the DNA is TGCAGTGCTAGAGACGCTAGCCGTACCGGGGAGCTGTTTTTT. The V gene is TRBV20-1, the J gene TRBJ2-2, with TRBD2 as a possible D gene (5 bases). Germline V lookup: CDR1 DFQATT, CDR2 SNEGSKA (reference sequence). The CDR3 runs 14 residues. Trimming removed 0 bases at V and 5 bases at J, with 10 bases between.

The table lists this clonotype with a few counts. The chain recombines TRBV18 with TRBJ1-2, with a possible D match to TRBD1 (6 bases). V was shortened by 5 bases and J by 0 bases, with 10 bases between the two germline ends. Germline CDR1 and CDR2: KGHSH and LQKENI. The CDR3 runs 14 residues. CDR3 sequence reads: CASSWTDANYGYTF. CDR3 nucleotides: TGTGCCAGCTCATGGACAGACGCTAACTATGGCTACACCTTC.

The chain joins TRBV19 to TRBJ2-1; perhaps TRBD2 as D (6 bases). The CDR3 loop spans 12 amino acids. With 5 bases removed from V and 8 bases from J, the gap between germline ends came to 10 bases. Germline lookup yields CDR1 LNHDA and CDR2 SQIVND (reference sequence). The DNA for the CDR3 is TGTGCCAGTAGTGGGACTGAGTATGAGCAGTTCTTC. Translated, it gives CASSGTEYEQFF.

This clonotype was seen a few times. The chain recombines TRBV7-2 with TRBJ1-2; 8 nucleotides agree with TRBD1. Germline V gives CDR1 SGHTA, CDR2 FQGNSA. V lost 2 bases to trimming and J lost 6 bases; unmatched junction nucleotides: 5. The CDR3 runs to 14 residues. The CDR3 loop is CASSLRTGLNGYTF. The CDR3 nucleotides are TGTGCCAGCAGCTTAAGGACAGGGCTAAATGGCTACACCTTC.